This T cell receptor (beta chain) is from a study of CD8 T cells in Susac syndrome. As for the study in general: Patients with Susac syndrome were, at the time of blood collection, therapy-naive, maintained on corticosteroids, or maintained on intravenous immunoglobulin alone.

Reverse transcription used roughly 0.45 to 1 ug RNA and random hexamers. By means of immunoSEQ multiplex PCR, TCR beta CDR3 spanning 54 Vbeta and 13 Jbeta underwent amplification. One entry per CDR3 protein, called by TCRdb with MiXCR from the immunoSEQ multiplex PCR reads. Found here are roughly 200,000 distinct CDR3 sequences, around 94% of them singletons; the top ten hold about 0.1%. As regards this clonotype: What it recognizes is unknown.

Germline lookup yields CDR1 DFQATT and CDR2 SNEGSKA (reference sequence). The CDR3 contains 14 residues. Deletions cut 1 base from V and 4 bases from J, with 13 bases between. Study conclusions and caveats: Expansion of clones was not seen in the CD4+ T cell repertoires of Susac syndrome.

J is TRBJ2-5 and V is TRBV20-1; perhaps TRBD2 as D (7 bases). Sequences were obtained from CD4+ T cells from PBMCs. The clonotype was recovered from a human donor with Susac syndrome. In DNA, the CDR3 is TGCAGTGCTAGAGGCGGGGGCTTCGGAGAGACCCAGTACTTC. Translating it yields CSARGGGFGETQYF.